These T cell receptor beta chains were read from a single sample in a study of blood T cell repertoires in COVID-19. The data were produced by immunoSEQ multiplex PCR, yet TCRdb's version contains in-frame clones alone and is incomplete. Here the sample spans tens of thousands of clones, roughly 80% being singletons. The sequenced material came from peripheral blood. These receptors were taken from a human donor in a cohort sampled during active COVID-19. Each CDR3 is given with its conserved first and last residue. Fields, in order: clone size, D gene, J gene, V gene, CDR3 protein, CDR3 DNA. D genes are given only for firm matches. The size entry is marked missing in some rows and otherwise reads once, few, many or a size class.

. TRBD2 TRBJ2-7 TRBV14 CASSLTREGRYEQYF TGTGCCAGCAGCCTCACGCGGGAGGGCCGTTACGAGCAGTACTTC
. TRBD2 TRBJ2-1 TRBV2 CASSVTSGRNYNEQFF TGTGCCAGCAGTGTGACTAGCGGGAGGAACTACAATGAGCAGTTCTTC
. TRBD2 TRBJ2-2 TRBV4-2 CASSQGLAPGELFF TGTGCCAGCAGCCAAGGACTAGCGCCCGGGGAGCTGTTTTTT
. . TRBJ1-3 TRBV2 CASSLQGNTIYF TGTGCCAGCAGTCTCCAGGGGAACACCATATATTTT
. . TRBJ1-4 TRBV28 CASSPPTGFGEKLFF TGTGCCAGCAGTCCACCGACAGGCTTCGGGGAAAAACTGTTTTTT
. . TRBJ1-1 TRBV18 CASSSHPSGTEAFF TGTGCCAGCTCATCACACCCCTCAGGCACTGAAGCTTTCTTT
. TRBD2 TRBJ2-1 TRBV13 CASSLDPTSANEQFF TGTGCCAGCAGCTTAGATCCGACTAGCGCCAATGAGCAGTTCTTC
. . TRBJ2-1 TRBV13 CASSLRGIGNEQFF TGTGCCAGCAGCTTAAGAGGGATTGGCAATGAGCAGTTCTTC
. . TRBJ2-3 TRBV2 CASNRQLSTDTQYF TGTGCCAGCAATCGACAGCTATCCACAGATACGCAGTATTTT
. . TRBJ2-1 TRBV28 CASSLDRKGRNEQFF TGTGCCAGCAGTCTTGACAGGAAGGGACGCAATGAGCAGTTCTTC
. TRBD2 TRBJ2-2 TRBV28 CASSLRTSGNTGELFF TGTGCCAGCAGCCTGCGGACTAGCGGAAACACCGGGGAGCTGTTTTTT
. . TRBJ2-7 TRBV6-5 CASGAAAREQYF TGTGCCAGCGGAGCTGCCGCGCGCGAGCAGTACTTC
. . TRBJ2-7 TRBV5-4 CASSLDWYEQYF TGTGCCAGCAGCTTGGACTGGTACGAGCAGTACTTC
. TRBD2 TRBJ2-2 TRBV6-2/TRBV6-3 CASSYFAGGPPGELFF TGTGCCAGCAGTTATTTTGCGGGAGGGCCCCCCGGGGAGCTGTTTTTT
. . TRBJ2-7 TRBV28 CASRYRSPSSYEQYF TGTGCCAGCAGGTACAGGTCCCCCAGCTCCTACGAGCAGTACTTC
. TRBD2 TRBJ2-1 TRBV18 CASSPLGAGGPYNEQFF TGTGCCAGCTCACCACTGGGAGCGGGAGGGCCCTACAATGAGCAGTTCTTC
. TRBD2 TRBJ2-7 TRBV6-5 CVASGTYEQYF TGCGTGGCTAGCGGTACCTACGAGCAGTACTTC
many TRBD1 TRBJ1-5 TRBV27 CASADRAADQPQHF TGTGCCAGCGCAGACAGGGCCGCAGATCAGCCCCAGCATTTT
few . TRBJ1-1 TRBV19 CASSTPQEYTEAFF TGTGCCAGTAGTACCCCACAAGAATACACTGAAGCTTTCTTT
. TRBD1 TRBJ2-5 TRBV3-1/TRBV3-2 CASSQDLQGARKTQYF TGTGCCAGCAGCCAAGACTTACAGGGGGCTAGGAAGACCCAGTACTTC
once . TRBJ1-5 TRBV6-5 CASSYSGGSNQPQHF TGTGCCAGCAGTTACTCGGGCGGGAGCAATCAGCCCCAGCATTTT
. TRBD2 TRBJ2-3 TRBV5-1 CASSLGSSGSPQYF TGCGCCAGCAGCTTGGGGTCTAGCGGGAGTCCGCAGTATTTT
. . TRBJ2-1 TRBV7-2 CASSFPGSWNEQFF TGTGCCAGCAGCTTCCCTGGGAGCTGGAATGAGCAGTTCTTC
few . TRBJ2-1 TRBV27 CASSLRGPHSYNEQFF TGTGCCAGCAGTTTAAGGGGTCCTCACTCCTACAATGAGCAGTTCTTC
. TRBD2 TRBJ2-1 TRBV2 CASSGSSGRLSEQFF TGTGCCAGCAGTGGATCTAGCGGGAGATTGAGTGAGCAGTTCTTC
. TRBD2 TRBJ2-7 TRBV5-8 CASSSGHGREQYF TGTGCCAGCAGCAGCGGACACGGGAGGGAGCAGTACTTC
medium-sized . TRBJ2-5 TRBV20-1 CSASLEKLEQTQYF TGCAGTGCTAGTCTCGAGAAGCTGGAGCAGACCCAGTACTTC
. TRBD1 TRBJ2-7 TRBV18 CASSPTGTGVTYEQYF TGTGCCAGCTCCCCTACAGGGACAGGGGTGACCTACGAGCAGTACTTC
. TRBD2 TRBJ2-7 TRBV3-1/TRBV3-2 CASSHPVTSGSYEQYF TGTGCCAGCAGCCATCCCGTGACTAGCGGGAGTTACGAGCAGTACTTC
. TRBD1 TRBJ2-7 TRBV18 CASSPSDRGRGEQYF TGTGCCAGCTCACCGTCGGACAGGGGGCGCGGAGAGCAGTACTTC
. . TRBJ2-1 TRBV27 CASSLLSSYNEQFF TGTGCCAGCAGTTTATTGAGCTCCTACAATGAGCAGTTCTTC
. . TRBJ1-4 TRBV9 CASSVRGSNEKLFF TGTGCCAGCAGCGTACGAGGGTCTAATGAAAAACTGTTTTTT
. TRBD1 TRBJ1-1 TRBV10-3 CAISELGQGGTEAFF TGTGCCATCAGTGAGCTGGGACAGGGAGGCACTGAAGCTTTCTTT
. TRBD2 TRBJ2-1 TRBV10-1 CASPMGLADNEQFF TGCGCCAGCCCCATGGGCCTAGCGGACAATGAGCAGTTCTTC
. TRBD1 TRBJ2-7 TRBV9 CASSDGDRGSYEQYF TGTGCCAGCAGCGACGGGGACAGGGGGTCTTACGAGCAGTACTTC
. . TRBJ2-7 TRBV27 CASSRSGLEQYF TGTGCCAGCAGTCGGTCAGGGCTCGAGCAGTACTTC
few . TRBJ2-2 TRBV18 CASSPRASVRANTGELFF TGTGCCAGCTCACCACGGGCTAGCGTAAGAGCGAACACCGGGGAGCTGTTTTTT
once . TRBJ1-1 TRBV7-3 CASSFGSHTEAFF TGTGCCAGCAGCTTTGGGAGCCACACTGAAGCTTTCTTT
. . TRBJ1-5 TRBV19 CASSLNGGNQPQHF TGTGCCAGTAGTCTGAACGGGGGCAATCAGCCCCAGCATTTT
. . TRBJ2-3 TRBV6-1 CASSEAVRPTDTQYF TGTGCCAGCAGTGAAGCGGTCAGGCCGACAGATACGCAGTATTTT
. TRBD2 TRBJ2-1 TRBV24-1 CATSMASGYNEQFF TGTGCCACCAGCATGGCTAGCGGTTACAATGAGCAGTTCTTC
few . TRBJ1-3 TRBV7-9 CASRAGGNTIYF TGTGCCAGCAGGGCGGGAGGAAACACCATATATTTT
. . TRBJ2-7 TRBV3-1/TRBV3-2 CASSQGSTYGEQYF TGTGCCAGCAGCCAAGGGTCTACTTACGGGGAGCAGTACTTC
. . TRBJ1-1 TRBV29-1 CSVAQITEAFF TGCAGCGTTGCCCAGATCACTGAAGCTTTCTTT
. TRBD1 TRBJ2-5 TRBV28 CASSTTGTAFTYF TGTGCCAGCAGTACCACCGGGACAGCCTTTACGTACTTC
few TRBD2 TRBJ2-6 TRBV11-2 CASTLMGLGGPGANVLTF TGTGCCAGCACCCTCATGGGACTGGGAGGGCCGGGGGCCAACGTCCTGACTTTC
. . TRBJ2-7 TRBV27 CASSLRRQNYYEQYF TGTGCCAGCAGTTTAAGACGGCAGAACTACTACGAGCAGTACTTC
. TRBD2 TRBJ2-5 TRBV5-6 CASSKGLEEAQYF TGTGCCAGCAGCAAGGGACTAGAGGAGGCCCAGTACTTC
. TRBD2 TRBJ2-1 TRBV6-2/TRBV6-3 CASSLGLAGGLEQFF TGTGCCAGCAGTCTAGGACTAGCGGGAGGGCTTGAGCAGTTCTTC
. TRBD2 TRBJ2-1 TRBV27 CASSLGGPNEQFF TGTGCCAGCAGTTTGGGAGGGCCCAATGAGCAGTTCTTC
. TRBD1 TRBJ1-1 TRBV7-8 CASSLRGQGAEAFF TGTGCCAGCAGCTTAAGAGGACAGGGAGCTGAAGCTTTCTTT
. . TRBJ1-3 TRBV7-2 CASSLGETSGNTIYF TGTGCCAGCAGCTTAGGGGAGACCTCTGGAAACACCATATATTTT
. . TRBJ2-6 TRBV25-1 CAKRGGTGGSGANVLTF TGTGCCAAGAGGGGGGGGACAGGAGGCTCTGGGGCCAACGTCCTGACTTTC
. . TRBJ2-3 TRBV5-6 CASRVGLSTQYF TGTGCCAGCAGGGTGGGACTTTCTACGCAGTATTTT
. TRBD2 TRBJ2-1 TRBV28 CASSPLPQWLAGAYNEQFF TGTGCCAGCAGTCCCCTTCCCCAGTGGCTAGCGGGAGCCTACAATGAGCAGTTCTTC
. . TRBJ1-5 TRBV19 CATSLEMGSRSSNQPQHF TGTGCCACCAGTTTAGAGATGGGGAGTAGGTCGAGCAATCAGCCCCAGCATTTT
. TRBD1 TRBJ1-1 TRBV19 CASRQDRGGTEAFF TGTGCCAGTAGACAGGACAGGGGAGGCACTGAAGCTTTCTTT